Included here is one T cell receptor (beta chain) sequence, with context. The antigen is unknown. This entry is derived from a study of graft-versus-host responses after intestinal transplantation. CDR1 MNHNS and CDR2 SASEGT come from the germline V gene. The CDR3 extends over 13 amino acids. J gave up 7 bases and V 4 bases, and 1 base lay outside the gene matches. Measured with immunoSEQ multiplex PCR; TCRdb has only the in-frame clones, and not every one. This sample has roughly 110,000 clones, with 87% found just once. The receptor was isolated from a human donor who was the organ donor for an intestinal transplant. Sequencing used unstimulated CD4+ T cells sorted from spleen or lymph node cells, obtained before transplant. This sequence joins TRBV6-1 and TRBJ2-1, with 10 bases aligning to TRBD1. CDR3 DNA: TGTGCCAGCAGTGGGACAGGGGGGAATGAGCAGTTCTTC. Encoded protein: CASSGTGGNEQFF.